The 21 T cell receptor beta chains reported below all come from one sample, sequenced in a study of shared clonotypes between healthy human individuals. Produced via immunoSEQ multiplex PCR; TCRdb's table is partial and in-frame only. Of over a million clones in the sample, around 78% are singletons; the top ten hold 0.6% to 0.75%. Sequenced: memory CD4+ T cells from PBMCs. Noted subset: CD45RA-negative fraction. All receptors come from a young man in good health. Some clones in this sample may be carry-over from other donors' samples.

The chain combines TRBV5-1 with TRBJ1-2; D gene ambiguous. Looked up from germline, CDR1 is SGHRS and CDR2 is YFSETQ. CDR3 length: 13 amino acids. V shed 4 bases and J shed 8 bases, with 15 bases lying between them. Here the CDR3 DNA reads TGCGCCAGCAGCCCCCTTTCGCTCTCCGGCTACACCTTC. Encoded protein: CASSPLSLSGYTF.

Worth noting for this clone: This sample includes further DNA sequences coding for the same CDR3. The J gene is TRBJ2-3, the V gene TRBV4-3, with D possibly TRBD1 on 6 matching bases. Trimming took 1 base from V and 1 from J, leaving 12 bases between them. CDR3 length: 16 amino acids. Germline CDR1 and CDR2: LGHNA and YSLEER. CDR3 in DNA: TGCGCCAGCAGCCAAGGAGTGCAGGGGCGCACAGATACGCAGTATTTT. Its protein is CASSQGVQGRTDTQYF.

The sample holds many counts of this clone. The chain combines TRBV11-2 with TRBJ2-2; possibly TRBD2 for D (5 bases). The CDR3 covers 13 residues. Per germline, CDR1 SGHAT and CDR2 FQNNGV. V was shortened by 1 base and J by 6 bases, with 6 bases between the two germline ends. Here the CDR3 DNA reads TGTGCCAGCAGCTTAGGGGAGTCCGGGGAGCTGTTTTTT. Translating it yields CASSLGESGELFF.

The rearrangement joins TRBV11-2 to TRBJ2-5; tentatively, D is TRBD1 (6 bases). In germline, CDR1 is SGHAT, CDR2 FQNNGV. With 1 base removed from V and 1 base from J, the gap between germline ends came to 10 bases. The CDR3 spans 15 residues. The CDR3 DNA reads TGTGCCAGCAGCTTAGTAGGGGGTGTCCAAGAGACCCAGTACTTC. This gives the protein CASSLVGGVQETQYF. Full variable domain (missing parts from reference TRBV11-2 and TRBJ2-5): EAGVAQSPRYKIIEKRQSVAFWCNPISGHATLYWYQQILGQGPKLLIQFQNNGVVDDSQLPKDRFSAERLKGVDSTLKIQPAKLEDSAVYLCASSLVGGVQETQYFGPGTRLLVL.

V usage is TRBV5-1 and J usage is TRBJ1-2; no firm D call. V lost 1 base and J 0 bases, leaving 13 bases between the germline ends. Germline assignment: CDR1 SGHRS and CDR2 YFSETQ. The CDR3 covers 16 residues. The chain's CDR3 is CASSLKGGETNYGYTF. Written as DNA, the CDR3 is TGCGCCAGCAGCTTGAAGGGTGGGGAGACTAACTATGGCTACACCTTC.

This sequence joins TRBV7-8 and TRBJ2-7; 7 positions agree with TRBD1. The CDR3 has 13 amino acids. V was clipped by 1 base and J by 9 bases; unmatched bases: 6. The V gene's germline CDR1 is SGHVS and CDR2 FQNEAQ. This chain's CDR3 is CASSLGQGERQYF. CDR3 DNA sequence: TGTGCCAGCAGCTTAGGGCAGGGGGAGAGGCAGTACTTC.

The chain recombines TRBV30 with TRBJ1-2, with TRBD1 matching 12 bases. From germline, CDR1 is GTSNPN and CDR2 SVGIG (reference sequence). The CDR3 runs 14 residues. The V and J ends lost 7 bases and 8 bases, in that order; junction bases with no gene match: 11. The DNA of the CDR3 is TGTGCCTCTTCCCCGGGACAGGGGGCTTGGGGCTACACCTTC. This encodes CASSPGQGAWGYTF.

V is TRBV11-2 and J is TRBJ2-1; D may be TRBD2 (6 bases). The CDR3 is 15 residues long. Trimming cost V 5 bases and J 0 bases, with 11 bases left between them. CDR1 is SGHAT, CDR2 FQNNGV, per germline. CDR3 bases: TGTGCCAGCAGCCGGCTGGGGGGCTCCTACAATGAGCAGTTCTTC. It is translated as CASSRLGGSYNEQFF. Based on the CDR3 plus reference TRBV11-2 and TRBJ2-1, the full variable domain is EAGVAQSPRYKIIEKRQSVAFWCNPISGHATLYWYQQILGQGPKLLIQFQNNGVVDDSQLPKDRFSAERLKGVDSTLKIQPAKLEDSAVYLCASSRLGGSYNEQFFGPGTRLTVL.

The chain employs TRBV5-1 and TRBJ1-2, with D possibly TRBD1 on 5 matching bases. This CDR3 has 14 residues. Trimming pared 6 bases from V and 8 bases from J, leaving 20 bases between. Per the germline V gene, CDR1 is SGHRS and CDR2 is YFSETQ. CDR3 sequence (DNA): TGCGCCAGCACCCTTGGGACGGGGAAGGGAGGCTACACCTTC. This translates into CASTLGTGKGGYTF.

The rearrangement links TRBV4-3 to TRBJ2-6; no definite D call. CDR3 size: 17 residues. V was cut by 5 bases and J by 0 bases, with 14 bases left in between. Germline V gene sequence: CDR1 LGHNA, CDR2 YSLEER. In nucleotides, the CDR3 is TGCGCCAGCAGCTCCCAACCCCAGCACTCTGGGGCCAACGTCCTGACTTTC. Residues: CASSSQPQHSGANVLTF.

This chain uses TRBV28 with TRBJ2-1; 11 bases are a match to TRBD2. J lost 12 bases, V lost 5 bases, and 18 bases had no gene match. The CDR3 spans 17 residues. From germline, CDR1 is MDHEN and CDR2 SYDVKM. As DNA, the CDR3 is TGTGCCAGCAGTCCCCATTCAGGTAGCGGGAGGGCCTCCGGGCAGTTCTTC. This sequence encodes CASSPHSGSGRASGQFF.

The chain links TRBV14 to TRBJ2-3; TRBD2 matches at 9 bases. CDR3 length: 17 residues. The V gene's germline CDR1 is SGHDN and CDR2 FVKESK. V shed 1 base, J shed 4 bases, and the junction held 9 bases outside the gene matches. CDR3 loop: CASSQVKREAVADTQYF. The DNA of the CDR3 is TGTGCCAGCAGCCAAGTTAAGCGGGAGGCTGTCGCAGATACGCAGTATTTT.

The V gene is TRBV5-1, the J gene TRBJ2-1; D not certain. In germline, CDR1 is SGHRS, CDR2 YFSETQ. V lost 4 bases to trimming and J lost 8 bases, with 13 bases between them. The CDR3 length is 13 residues. Here the CDR3 reads CASSPGRGYEQFF. CDR3 nucleotides: TGCGCCAGCAGCCCAGGACGAGGATATGAGCAGTTCTTC.

This rearrangement joins TRBV6-5 to TRBJ1-4, with D maybe TRBD1 (5 bases). Trimming took 4 bases from V and 8 from J, leaving 20 bases between them. The CDR3 contains 16 residues. The germline CDR1 and CDR2 sequences are MNHEY and SVGAGI. The CDR3 loop is CASSSLAGTQSEKLFF. CDR3 bases: TGTGCCAGCAGTTCCTTGGCCGGGACTCAGTCGGAAAAACTGTTTTTT.

This rearrangement joins TRBV7-2 to TRBJ2-1; D may be TRBD2 (5 bases). V was pared by 3 bases and J by 3 bases, with 12 bases between. The length of the CDR3 is 15 residues. Germline V gives CDR1 SGHTA, CDR2 FQGNSA. CDR3 region: CASSFLPSNYNEQFF. The CDR3, as DNA: TGTGCCAGCAGCTTTCTCCCTAGCAACTACAATGAGCAGTTCTTC.

The chain links TRBV7-2 to TRBJ1-5, with D possibly matching TRBD1 (6 bases). The CDR3 extends over 14 amino acids. Deletions cut 3 bases from V and 6 bases from J, with 12 bases between. CDR1 SGHTA and CDR2 FQGNSA come from the germline V gene. CDR3 residues: CASSFQGQGQPQHF. For the CDR3, the DNA is TGTGCCAGCAGCTTTCAGGGGCAAGGTCAGCCCCAGCATTTT.

The V and J genes are TRBV27 and TRBJ2-1; 7 positions match TRBD2. Germline V gene lookup returns CDR1 MNHEY and CDR2 SMNVEV (reference sequence). The CDR3 runs to 17 residues. The V and J ends lost 2 bases and 10 bases, in that order; junction bases with no gene match: 17. As DNA, the CDR3 is TGTGCCAGCAGTTTAAGGGCGGTCGAGCGGGAAGGTAAGGAGCAGTTCTTC. Translated: CASSLRAVEREGKEQFF.

V usage is TRBV7-8 and J usage is TRBJ1-1; possibly TRBD1 for D (6 bases). Germline V gene data show CDR1 as SGHVS and CDR2 as FQNEAQ. This CDR3 is 13 amino acids long. V lost 4 bases to trimming and J lost 3 bases, with 9 bases between them. CDR3 coding DNA: TGTGCCAGCAGCTCATACAGGGACACTGAAGCTTTCTTT. Its translation: CASSSYRDTEAFF. Variable domain in full (rest from reference TRBV7-8 and TRBJ1-1): GAGVSQSPRYKVAKRGQDVALRCDPISGHVSLFWYQQALGQGPEFLTYFQNEAQLDKSGLPSDRFFAERPEGSVSTLKIQRTQQEDSAVYLCASSSYRDTEAFFGQGTRLTVV.

The J gene is TRBJ2-7, the V gene TRBV2, with D perhaps matching TRBD1 (6 bases). Trimming shortened V by 6 bases and J by 2 bases, and 11 bases separated the two germline ends. The length of the CDR3 is 13 residues. Germline V gives CDR1 SNHLY, CDR2 FYNNEI. CDR3 amino acids: CASSRDTTYEQYF. The CDR3 DNA follows: TGTGCCAGCAGCCGGGACACCACCTACGAGCAGTACTTC.

J is TRBJ2-3 and V is TRBV9; maybe TRBD2 (5 bases). The CDR3 spans 14 residues. V was pared by 3 bases and J by 6 bases, with 14 bases between. Germline CDR1 SGDLS, CDR2 YYNGEE. The CDR3 loop is CASSATSLTDTQYF. The DNA for the CDR3 is TGTGCCAGCAGCGCCACTAGTTTGACGGATACGCAGTATTTT.

This clone turned up a few times. The chain is built from TRBV4-3 and TRBJ1-1, with D unclear. V lost 0 bases and J lost 0, with 8 bases in between. Germline loops: CDR1 LGHNA, CDR2 YSLEER. This CDR3 region has 15 residues. The CDR3, as DNA: TGCGCCAGCAGCCAAGACGGACTTGTGAACACTGAAGCTTTCTTT. Its translation is CASSQDGLVNTEAFF.